This T cell receptor beta chain was captured in a study of T cells after yellow fever vaccination. Study-wide background: Where fractions had low cell numbers, libraries were prepared from them with the SMART-Seq v4 Ultra Low Input RNA kit.

The CDR3 runs 13 residues. J was trimmed by 4 bases and V by 6 bases; bases with no gene match: 3. The germline V gene encodes CDR1 LNHDA and CDR2 SQIVND (reference sequence). Generation of TCR cDNA used 5'RACE template switching (which added a universal primer site and UMIs). TCRdb re-derived calls from the 5' RACE reads in MiXCR, one entry per CDR3 protein. The sample lists just under 600,000 distinct CDR3 sequences, around an eighth occurring once. The clonotype originates from a young man who received the YFV17D yellow fever vaccine. Specimen: PBMCs, collected on the day of the yellow fever booster vaccination. V gene TRBV19 combines with J gene TRBJ2-5; 9 bases agree with TRBD1. CDR3 DNA sequence: TGTGCCAGTAGGGGGACAGGGAGAGAGACCCAGTACTTC. This sequence encodes CASRGTGRETQYF.